A selection of T cell receptor beta chains follows, all from one sample in a study of T cell responses to AZD1222 COVID-19 vaccine. Sequencing used immunoSEQ multiplex PCR; TCRdb keeps in-frame clones, though not all of them. The table includes about 110,000 clones, 80% to 95% detected once. The sequenced sample was peripheral blood, obtained 28 days after the second AZD1222 dose. The receptor source for this set is an adult who received the AZD1222 COVID-19 vaccine. Each CDR3 is given with its conserved first and last residue. Each record gives: J gene, V gene, CDR3 protein.

j_gene: TRBJ1-1; v_gene: TRBV27; CDR3aa: CASSLWQREGIAFF
j_gene: TRBJ1-2; v_gene: TRBV12-3/TRBV12-4; CDR3aa: CASTQRGHGYTF
j_gene: TRBJ2-7; v_gene: TRBV18; CDR3aa: CASSPPGQGNYEQYF
j_gene: TRBJ1-5; v_gene: TRBV11-2; CDR3aa: CASSLGLGGQPQHF
j_gene: TRBJ2-7; v_gene: TRBV7-2; CDR3aa: CASSLGRGPPYEQYF
j_gene: TRBJ1-2; v_gene: TRBV6-1; CDR3aa: CASSEPGQMYYGYTF
j_gene: TRBJ2-1; v_gene: TRBV28; CDR3aa: CASSDRGTYNEQFF
j_gene: TRBJ2-3; v_gene: TRBV5-1; CDR3aa: CASSLGGFPDTQYF
j_gene: TRBJ2-1; v_gene: TRBV29-1; CDR3aa: CSGGRDTAYNEQFF
j_gene: TRBJ1-5; v_gene: TRBV19; CDR3aa: CASSEGTGQPQHF
j_gene: TRBJ2-2; v_gene: TRBV19; CDR3aa: CASSIAGVELFF
j_gene: TRBJ1-2; v_gene: TRBV4-3; CDR3aa: CASSQGGVENGYTF
j_gene: TRBJ2-2; v_gene: TRBV11-2; CDR3aa: CASSLRTAHGELFF
j_gene: TRBJ1-4; v_gene: TRBV27; CDR3aa: CASSLTPGVEDEKLFF
j_gene: TRBJ1-4; v_gene: TRBV19; CDR3aa: CASSITEKLFF
j_gene: TRBJ1-1; v_gene: TRBV19; CDR3aa: CASSVQGADTEAFF
j_gene: TRBJ1-1; v_gene: TRBV5-1; CDR3aa: CASSLGPNTEAFF
j_gene: TRBJ1-1; v_gene: TRBV5-1; CDR3aa: CASRSGASMNTEAFF
j_gene: TRBJ2-1; v_gene: TRBV19; CDR3aa: CASSIRGQGAYNEQFF
j_gene: TRBJ1-6; v_gene: TRBV27; CDR3aa: CASSPSTVRNSPLHF
j_gene: TRBJ2-3; v_gene: TRBV3-1/TRBV3-2; CDR3aa: CASSRLRTQPQYF
j_gene: TRBJ1-1; v_gene: TRBV28; CDR3aa: CASSTTGLRAFF
j_gene: TRBJ2-7; v_gene: TRBV15; CDR3aa: CATSRQGVDEQYF
j_gene: TRBJ2-3; v_gene: TRBV6-5; CDR3aa: CASSPGGTDTQYF
j_gene: TRBJ1-2; v_gene: TRBV6-5; CDR3aa: CASSYQGPLYGYTF
j_gene: TRBJ2-3; v_gene: TRBV6-1; CDR3aa: CASSEAWGGSQYF
j_gene: TRBJ1-6; v_gene: TRBV7-9; CDR3aa: CASRGAVDNSPLHF
j_gene: TRBJ2-1; v_gene: TRBV24-1; CDR3aa: CATSSAGQDEQFF
j_gene: TRBJ2-7; v_gene: TRBV27; CDR3aa: CASSWGQVSSYEQYF
j_gene: TRBJ1-2; v_gene: TRBV24-1; CDR3aa: CATSDSLDRAHGYTF
j_gene: TRBJ2-3; v_gene: TRBV5-1; CDR3aa: CASSPGNLAGVQDTQYF
j_gene: TRBJ1-2; v_gene: TRBV3-1/TRBV3-2; CDR3aa: CASSKDGPYGYTF
j_gene: TRBJ1-2; v_gene: TRBV7-2; CDR3aa: CASSPRGLWNGYTF
j_gene: TRBJ2-1; v_gene: TRBV5-4; CDR3aa: CASSSYNEQFF
j_gene: TRBJ2-7; v_gene: TRBV7-2; CDR3aa: CASSINRKNYEQYF
j_gene: TRBJ2-7; v_gene: TRBV3-1/TRBV3-2; CDR3aa: CASSSSELAGESIYEQYF
j_gene: TRBJ2-5; v_gene: TRBV9; CDR3aa: CASSVGAGGFETQYF
j_gene: TRBJ2-1; v_gene: TRBV4-2; CDR3aa: CASSQGTSLYNEQFF
j_gene: TRBJ2-7; v_gene: TRBV7-2; CDR3aa: CASSPSVGTGSREQYF
j_gene: TRBJ2-3; v_gene: TRBV5-1; CDR3aa: CASSGAAADDTQYF
j_gene: TRBJ1-1; v_gene: TRBV14; CDR3aa: CASSQRTGQGANTEAFF
j_gene: TRBJ2-3; v_gene: TRBV10-3; CDR3aa: CAISESRKTDTQYF
j_gene: TRBJ1-2; v_gene: TRBV7-2; CDR3aa: CASSSRGRRLEGYTF
j_gene: TRBJ2-2; v_gene: TRBV5-1; CDR3aa: CASSLGPTGDTGELFF
j_gene: TRBJ1-1; v_gene: TRBV9; CDR3aa: CASRAGIYEAFF
j_gene: TRBJ1-2; v_gene: TRBV5-4; CDR3aa: CASSLLGGQANYGYTF
j_gene: TRBJ2-3; v_gene: TRBV7-3; CDR3aa: CASSLIPFGRGGSPDTQYF
j_gene: TRBJ1-2; v_gene: TRBV12-3/TRBV12-4; CDR3aa: CASSLMDFYGYTF
j_gene: TRBJ1-1; v_gene: TRBV2; CDR3aa: CASINQDRWTEAFF
j_gene: TRBJ2-1; v_gene: TRBV6-6; CDR3aa: CASSKQGVNEQFF
j_gene: TRBJ2-7; v_gene: TRBV6-5; CDR3aa: CASNQPGQTYEQYF
j_gene: TRBJ2-2; v_gene: TRBV19; CDR3aa: CASSISRGGTGELFF
j_gene: TRBJ2-2; v_gene: TRBV10-3; CDR3aa: CAISDAGGDTGELFF